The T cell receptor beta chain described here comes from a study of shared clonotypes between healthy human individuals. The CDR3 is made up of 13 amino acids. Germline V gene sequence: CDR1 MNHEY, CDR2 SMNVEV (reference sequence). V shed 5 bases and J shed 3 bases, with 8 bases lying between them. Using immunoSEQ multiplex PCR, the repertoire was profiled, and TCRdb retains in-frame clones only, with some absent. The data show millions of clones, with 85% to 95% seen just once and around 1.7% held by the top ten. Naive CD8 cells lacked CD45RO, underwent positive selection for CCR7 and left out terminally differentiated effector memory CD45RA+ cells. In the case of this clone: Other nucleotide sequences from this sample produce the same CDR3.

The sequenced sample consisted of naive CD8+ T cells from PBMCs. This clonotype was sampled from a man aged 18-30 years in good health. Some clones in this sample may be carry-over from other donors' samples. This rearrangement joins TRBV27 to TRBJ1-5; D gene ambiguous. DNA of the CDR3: TGTGCCAGCAGTCTTGGCCCCAATCAGCCCCAGCATTTT. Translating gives CASSLGPNQPQHF.